The 5 T cell receptor beta chains listed next were all sequenced from one sample in a study of cytotoxic CD8 clonotypes in ibrutinib-treated CLL. Clones were read by immunoSEQ multiplex PCR, and TCRdb kept only the in-frame ones, dropping some. The table has tens of thousands of clones, more than 60% seen once. Sample: PBMCs, taken after 12 months of ibrutinib treatment. The source of these receptors is a human donor with chronic lymphocytic leukemia.

The V and J genes are TRBV10-3 and TRBJ1-5; D is possibly TRBD1 (6 bases). This CDR3 comprises 15 residues. Germline loops: CDR1 ENHRY, CDR2 SYGVKD. Trimming removed 3 bases from V and 0 bases from J, with 9 bases in between. Here the CDR3 reads CAISDRTASNQPQHF. CDR3 DNA: TGTGCCATCAGTGACCGGACAGCTAGCAATCAGCCCCAGCATTTT.

In this sample, this clone turned up a few times. The chain has TRBV7-9 and TRBJ2-2, with 16 positions matching TRBD2. The CDR3 is 18 amino acids. With V trimmed by 5 bases and J by 0 bases, 3 bases remained unmatched. CDR1 and CDR2 (germline): SEHNR, FQNEAQ (reference sequence). DNA for the CDR3: TGTGCCAGCAGCCCTGGGACTAGCGGGAGGGCGAACACCGGGGAGCTGTTTTTT. It specifies CASSPGTSGRANTGELFF.

This rearrangement joins TRBV6-6 to TRBJ2-3; 12 nucleotides agree with TRBD2. V was pared by 4 bases and J by 4 bases, with 6 bases of the junction left unmatched. Germline V gene lookup returns CDR1 MNHNY and CDR2 SVGAGI (reference sequence). The CDR3 is made up of 16 amino acids. CDR3 amino acids: CASSFPTSGSADTQYF. The CDR3 DNA is TGTGCCAGCAGTTTCCCGACTAGCGGGAGCGCAGATACGCAGTATTTT.

The chain couples TRBV7-2 to TRBJ1-3; tentative D call: TRBD1 (6 bases). Between the trimmed V and J ends, which lost 1 base and 4 bases, there was a span of 14 bases. Germline CDR1 reads SGHTA; CDR2 reads FQGNSA. This CDR3 spans 16 amino acids. CDR3 loop: CASSLGPDRLGNTIYF. The CDR3 DNA sequence: TGTGCCAGCAGCTTAGGCCCGGACAGACTAGGAAACACCATATATTTT.

This clone turned up a few times. The chain employs TRBV10-2 and TRBJ1-5; D is perhaps TRBD1 (6 bases). V lost 9 bases and J lost 5, with 11 bases in between. The V gene's germline CDR1 is WSHSY and CDR2 SAAADI. The CDR3 covers 12 residues. CDR3 residues: CASGQSYQPQHF. CDR3 sequence (DNA): TGCGCCAGTGGACAGTCTTATCAGCCCCAGCATTTT.